These T cell receptor beta chains were read from a single sample in a study of CD8+ T cells in alopecia areata. Libraries were prepared by immunoSEQ multiplex PCR; TCRdb keeps only in-frame clonotypes and omits some of them. The sample carries more than 9,500 clones, around three fifths recorded once. The sample taken for sequencing was skin. These receptors all stem from a human donor with alopecia areata. The CDR3 runs from the conserved cysteine through the conserved F or W. The D gene is left open where the match is weak. Some rows have no size entry. The others give once, few or many, or a class for an expanded clone.

abundance	j_gene	v_gene	d_gene	CDR3aa	CDR3nt
.	TRBJ2-7	TRBV6-5	.	CASRRRDGYEQYF	TGTGCCAGCAGGCGTAGGGACGGCTACGAGCAGTACTTC
.	TRBJ2-2	TRBV27	.	CASSYRALNTGELFF	TGTGCCAGCAGTTACCGGGCCTTGAACACCGGGGAGCTGTTTTTT
few	TRBJ2-2	TRBV29-1	.	CSVGAAGNTGELFF	TGCAGCGTTGGAGCAGCCGGCAACACCGGGGAGCTGTTTTTT
.	TRBJ1-4	TRBV2	.	CASSEVDGVLDEKLFF	TGTGCCAGCAGTGAAGTCGACGGTGTCTTGGATGAAAAACTGTTTTTT
.	TRBJ2-1	TRBV5-1	.	CASSWLAKQNEQFF	TGCGCCAGCAGCTGGCTAGCGAAACAGAATGAGCAGTTCTTC
.	TRBJ2-1	TRBV10-2	.	CASSVSGRSYNEQFF	TGCGCCAGCAGTGTTAGCGGACGCTCCTACAATGAGCAGTTCTTC
.	TRBJ1-1	TRBV28	TRBD1	CASSFLSRGFTEAFF	TGTGCCAGCAGTTTTCTCTCCAGGGGGTTTACTGAAGCTTTCTTT
.	TRBJ2-5	TRBV2	TRBD2	CASLAERGVGETQYF	TGTGCCAGCCTTGCCGAGCGGGGGGTAGGCGAGACCCAGTACTTC
.	TRBJ2-2	TRBV27	TRBD2	CAARRLAGAGELFF	TGTGCCGCCAGGAGACTAGCGGGAGCCGGGGAGCTGTTTTTT
few	TRBJ1-1	TRBV10-2	TRBD1	CASSVTGGTEAFF	TGCGCCAGCAGCGTGACAGGGGGCACTGAAGCTTTCTTT
few	TRBJ2-5	TRBV18	.	CASSSRFAGDSRPKQETQYF	TGTGCCAGCTCATCACGTTTCGCTGGGGACTCCCGACCTAAACAAGAGACCCAGTACTTC
.	TRBJ2-5	TRBV7-9	.	CASSQAWETQYF	TGTGCCAGCAGCCAGGCGTGGGAGACCCAGTACTTC
.	TRBJ1-6	TRBV7-9	.	CASSITNSPLHF	TGTGCCAGCAGCATAACAAATTCACCCCTCCACTTT
.	TRBJ2-3	TRBV7-9	.	CASSLNQGGFADTQYF	TGTGCCAGCAGCTTAAATCAGGGAGGTTTCGCAGATACGCAGTATTTT
.	TRBJ2-5	TRBV6-5	TRBD2	CASSYLAGGRETQYF	TGTGCCAGCAGTTACCTAGCGGGGGGGCGAGAGACCCAGTACTTC
few	TRBJ2-2	TRBV5-1	TRBD1	CASSLGLGTGAGELFF	TGCGCCAGCAGCTTGGGCCTCGGGACAGGGGCCGGGGAGCTGTTTTTT
few	TRBJ2-3	TRBV7-9	TRBD1	CASSPGTAQTTQYF	TGTGCCAGCAGCCCTGGGACAGCACAGACTACGCAGTATTTT
.	TRBJ1-1	TRBV11-2	.	CASSLGLREMNTEAFF	TGTGCCAGCAGCTTAGGCCTGAGAGAGATGAACACTGAAGCTTTCTTT